This TCR beta chain is drawn from a study of blood T cells in healthy people across ages. It was with a sample-barcoded 5' primer and a J-beta primer mix that a second PCR of about 7 to 12 cycles was run. Tags on each cDNA molecule came from a template-switch adaptor with 12 random nucleotides. TCRdb re-analysed the 5' RACE reads in MiXCR, keeping a single row per CDR3 protein. The repertoire consists of 1.5 million to 2 million distinct CDR3 sequences, with about 30% occurring once and the leading ten covering roughly 8%. The germline V and J ends were trimmed by 7 bases and 4 bases, with 7 bases remaining between them. The germline V gene encodes CDR1 MDHEN and CDR2 SYDVKM. This CDR3 contains 12 residues.

This chain connects TRBV28 to TRBJ2-2; maybe TRBD1 (5 bases). The sample taken for sequencing was blood. The sequence was collected from a woman in her twenties or thirties in good health. In DNA, the CDR3 is TGTGCCAGCAAAAGGGGCACCGGGGAGCTGTTTTTT. It codes for CASKRGTGELFF. The variable domain in full, with the rest retrieved from reference TRBV28 and TRBJ2-2, is DVKVTQSSRYLVKRTGEKVFLECVQDMDHENMFWYRQDPGLGLRLIYFSYDVKMKEKGDIPEGYSVSREKKERFSLILESASTNQTSMYLCASKRGTGELFFGEGSRLTVL.